This T cell receptor beta chain was identified in a study of regulatory T cells in long-lasting Graves disease. Time point here: newly diagnosed GD, antithyroid drugs for less than 3 months. PBMC-extracted RNA yielded the TCR library. Combining iRepertoire HTBI primers with Arm-PCR of CDR3 regions, the authors built TCR beta libraries. A single record per CDR3 protein comes from TCRdb applying MiXCR to the multiplex PCR reads. The data contain around 500,000 distinct CDR3 sequences, about 14% of them singletons. Points from the study as a whole: Persistent Graves' patients showed reduced TCR diversity versus newly diagnosed patients. Repertoires from persistent disease leaned toward TRBV28, TRBJ1-2 and TRBJ2-5.

About this clonotype: Its antigen is not identified.

CDR1 and CDR2 (germline): GTSNPN, SVGIG (reference sequence). V was shortened by 4 bases and J by 0 bases, with 9 bases between the two germline ends. This CDR3 region has 13 residues. These data also featured in a second study, about T cells in Graves' hyperthyroidism and ophthalmopathy. That investigation notes: During a first-round RT-PCR of the TCR CDR3, the HTBI primer set was used.

The TCR was taken from a man aged 25 to 40 with Graves disease. The sample in question was peripheral blood mononuclear cells (PBMCs), obtained at new diagnosis, from a patient treated with antithyroid drugs. The chain links TRBV30 to TRBJ1-2, with unresolved D. CDR3 nucleotides: TGTGCCTGGAATCTCCTAGCTAACTATGGCTACACCTTC. Residues: CAWNLLANYGYTF.